A single sample is the source of the 18 T cell receptor beta chains below, sequenced in a study of tissue T cells after allogeneic stem cell transplantation. Produced via immunoSEQ multiplex PCR; TCRdb's table is partial and in-frame only. The table has some 48,000 clones, around 70% seen once; the top ten hold approximately 0.55%. The sample taken for sequencing was sorted cells pooled from one or two spleens. The source of these receptors is a pool of C57BL/6 mice in good health.

Concerning this clone itself: Here the gene names and germline are mouse. The CDR3 end falls 1 residue outside the read, so it is completed with the germline J gene. J is TRBJ2-1 and V is TRBV13-3; perhaps TRBD2 as D (6 bases). The CDR3 sequence is 13 residues long. Germline CDR1 is NNHDY and CDR2 is SYVADS. The ends were cut back, 3 bases at V and 3 bases at J, with 7 bases in the middle. CDR3 in amino acids: CASSGGVYAEQFF. The sequenced CDR3 bases are TGTGCCAGCAGTGGGGGGGTCTATGCTGAGCAGTTC.

Remarks on this clone: Gene names are mouse gene names. The CDR3 is cut off 1 residue early in the read; its end comes from the germline J gene. The V call is TRBV20, the J call TRBJ1-5; 7 bases agree with TRBD1. The CDR3 contains 12 residues. Germline assignment: CDR1 GFQATS and CDR2 STVNSAI. Germline trimming cut 7 bases from V and 1 base from J; bases unmatched to any gene: 1. Partial CDR3 DNA: TGTGGTGGGGGACAGAACAACCAGGCTCCGCTT. The encoded protein is CGGGQNNQAPL. The entire CDR3 sequence reads CGGGQNNQAPLF.

About this clone: Gene names are mouse gene names. The read gets to within 1 residue of the CDR3 end, and the germline J gene fills in the rest. The J gene is TRBJ1-2, the V gene TRBV1; D is undetermined. Germline assignment: CDR1 NSQYPW and CDR2 LRSPGD (reference sequence). The V end lost 0 bases, the J end lost 0 bases, and 5 bases lay between the germline ends. The length of the CDR3 is 14 residues. The CDR3 loop reads CTCSADRSNSDYTF. The CDR3 DNA, read in part, is TGCACCTGCAGTGCAGATCGGTCAAACTCCGACTACACC.

Note on this clone: The genes are named according to mouse. The read comes to an end 1 residue before the CDR3 does, leaving the germline J gene to fill in the end. Additional DNA sequences in this sample encode the identical CDR3. The rearrangement links TRBV16 to TRBJ2-4; D gene ambiguous. Germline-derived CDR1 and CDR2 are SGHSA and FRNQAP. This CDR3 has 11 amino acids. Trimming left V 1 base short and J 6 bases short, with 2 bases between. Partial CDR3 DNA: TGTGCAAGCAGCTTAGGGAACACCTTGTAC. This gives the protein CASSLGNTLY. The CDR3 in its entirety is CASSLGNTLYF.

As for this clone: The genes are named according to mouse. Read sequence stops 1 residue before the CDR3 end, and the germline J gene provides the missing end. The V call is TRBV3, the J call TRBJ1-1; no reliable D call. Trimming took off 0 bases at V and 0 bases at J, with 2 bases between the two ends. This CDR3 comprises 13 residues. CDR1 is SNHLY, CDR2 FYNGKV, per germline (reference sequence). CDR3 loop: CASSLASNTEVFF. Incomplete CDR3 DNA: TGTGCCAGCAGCTTAGCTTCAAACACAGAAGTCTTC. The full variable domain, its missing parts supplied by reference TRBV3 and TRBJ1-1, is GPKVLQIPSHQIIDMGQMVTLNCDPVSNHLYFYWYKQILGQQMEFLVNFYNGKVMEKSKLFKDQFSVERPDGSYFTLKIQPTALEDSAVYFCASSLASNTEVFFGKGTRLTVV.

This clone was picked up a small number of times. Gene and germline names: mouse. The sequenced fragment ends 1 residue before the CDR3 boundary, so the rest is inferred from the germline J gene. This chain joins TRBV19 and TRBJ2-7; 8 bases are shared with TRBD1. In germline, CDR1 is FNHDT, CDR2 SITEND (reference sequence). This CDR3 region has 14 residues. Germline trimming cut 2 bases from V and 2 bases from J; bases unmatched to any gene: 3. The sequenced CDR3 bases are TGTGCCAGCAGTATTTGGGACAGGACCTATGAACAGTAC. Amino acids: CASSIWDRTYEQY. The whole CDR3 reads CASSIWDRTYEQYF.

Comment on this clone: Gene names and germline refer to mouse. The CDR3 goes on 1 residue after the read ends, and that part is filled in from the germline J gene. V gene TRBV31 combines with J gene TRBJ2-2; D remains ambiguous. Germline loops: CDR1 GKSSPN, CDR2 SITVG. The V gene lost 0 bases and the J gene lost 4 bases, with 6 bases spanning the gap. The length of the CDR3 is 13 residues. The covered CDR3 bases are TGTGCCTGGAGTCTTTCAGGCACCGGGCAGCTCTAC. Amino acid sequence: CAWSLSGTGQLY. In full, the CDR3 reads CAWSLSGTGQLYF.

As for this clone: Any gene name here is a mouse gene name. From the germline J gene comes the end of the CDR3, since the read stops 1 residue before it. The chain couples TRBV19 to TRBJ1-5; tentatively, D is TRBD1 (5 bases). Looked up from germline, CDR1 is FNHDT and CDR2 is SITEND (reference sequence). Trimming removed 2 bases at V and 3 bases at J, with 9 bases between. This CDR3 contains 14 residues. The chain's CDR3 is CASSMRGGNQAPLF. The covered CDR3 bases are TGTGCCAGCAGTATGCGGGGGGGCAACCAGGCTCCGCTT.

Details on this clone: Mouse gene names apply. The read finishes 1 residue shy of the CDR3 end, and the germline J gene is used to complete it. The genes are TRBV31 and TRBJ2-3; 9 positions match TRBD1. Germline CDR1 and CDR2: GKSSPN and SITVG. V dropped 0 bases and J dropped 4; count of bases not matched to a gene: 5. The CDR3 sequence is 15 residues long. Incomplete CDR3 DNA: TGTGCCTGGAGTCTAGGGGGACAGGGAACAGAAACGCTGTAT. Its translation: CAWSLGGQGTETLY. The whole CDR3 reads CAWSLGGQGTETLYF.

With regard to this clone: Gene names denote mouse genes. The read falls 1 residue short of the CDR3 end, and the missing part is taken from the germline J gene. The chain uses TRBV13-1 and TRBJ2-2; TRBD2 matches at 10 bases. CDR1 NSHNY and CDR2 SYGAGN come from the germline V gene. Unmatched junction bases numbered 3, after V lost 4 bases and J lost 6 bases. CDR3 size: 14 residues. CDR3 sequence: CASSRDWGSGQLYF. CDR3 DNA, as far as it was read: TGTGCCAGCAGTCGGGACTGGGGTTCCGGGCAGCTCTAC.

This clone turned up a few times. The germline and genes are mouse ones. The CDR3 end lies 1 residue beyond the end of the read and is filled in from the germline J gene. The V and J genes are TRBV5 and TRBJ2-7; 9 positions agree with TRBD1. This CDR3 has 15 residues. Trimming removed 0 bases from V and 4 bases from J; junction bases left unmatched: 4. CDR1 is LGHNA, CDR2 YNLKQL, per germline (reference sequence). The part of the CDR3 DNA that was read is TGTGCCAGCAGCCAAGAACAGGGGGCTCCTTATGAACAGTAC. Its translation is CASSQEQGAPYEQY. The full-length CDR3 reads as CASSQEQGAPYEQYF.

On this clone: Any gene name here is a mouse gene name. The DNA ends 1 residue before the CDR3 does, and the rest of the CDR3 is filled in from the germline J gene. The chain joins TRBV13-1 to TRBJ1-4; D unclear. Between the trimmed V and J ends, which lost 1 base and 4 bases, there was a span of 5 bases. The CDR3 extends over 13 amino acids. Germline V gene lookup returns CDR1 NSHNY and CDR2 SYGAGN. The CDR3 protein is CASSDKGNERLFF. Partial CDR3 DNA: TGTGCCAGCAGTGATAAGGGCAACGAAAGATTATTT.

Concerning this clone itself: Gene labels here are mouse ones. The part of the CDR3 DNA that was read is TGTGCCAGCAGCCTGACAAATTATGAACAGTAC. Its protein product is CASSLTNYEQY. The whole CDR3 sequence is CASSLTNYEQYF. This chain joins TRBV3 and TRBJ2-7; D not certain. The CDR3 end falls 1 residue outside the read, so it is completed with the germline J gene. The CDR3 extends over 12 amino acids. V was cut by 5 bases and J by 4 bases, with 9 bases left in between. CDR1 SNHLY and CDR2 FYNGKV come from the germline V gene (reference sequence). The full variable domain, in which reference TRBV3 and TRBJ2-7 provide the parts outside the CDR3, is GPKVLQIPSHQIIDMGQMVTLNCDPVSNHLYFYWYKQILGQQMEFLVNFYNGKVMEKSKLFKDQFSVERPDGSYFTLKIQPTALEDSAVYFCASSLTNYEQYFGPGTRLTVL.

In its sample, this clone was seen a few times. The listed genes are named as in mouse. The observed sequence ends 1 residue before the CDR3 terminus, with the missing tail filled in from the germline J gene. The chain has TRBV26 and TRBJ2-7, with 8 bases lining up with TRBD1. The CDR3 length is 13 residues. V was clipped by 5 bases and J by 0 bases; unmatched bases: 0. The germline CDR1 and CDR2 sequences are KGHPV and FQNQEV (reference sequence). The covered CDR3 bases are TGTGCCAGCAGTGGACAGGGCTCCTATGAACAGTAC. It specifies CASSGQGSYEQY. The entire CDR3 sequence reads CASSGQGSYEQYF. Supplemented by reference TRBV26 and TRBJ2-7, the full variable domain reads NSKVIQTPRYLVKGQGQKAKMRCIPEKGHPVVFWYQQNKNNEFKFLINFQNQEVLQQIDMTEKRFSAECPSNSPCSLEIQSSEAGDSALYLCASSGQGSYEQYFGPGTRLTVL.

A remark on this clone: Gene names refer to mouse genes. The covered CDR3 bases are TGTGCCAGCAGTGATCAGGGAGGGGGTGCAGAAACGCTGTAT. This codes for CASSDQGGGAETLY. The whole CDR3 region reads CASSDQGGGAETLYF. The chain recombines TRBV13-1 with TRBJ2-3, with D possibly TRBD1 on 5 matching bases. Read data end 1 residue before the CDR3 end; the end is taken from the germline J gene. The CDR3 has 15 residues. V lost 1 base and J lost 1, with 10 bases in between. Germline V CDR1 and CDR2: NSHNY, SYGAGN.

Note on this clone: Mouse names are used for the genes. The DNA ends 1 residue before the CDR3 does, and the rest of the CDR3 is filled in from the germline J gene. This sequence joins TRBV23 and TRBJ1-4; TRBD1 is taken as the D call from the table, unchecked against the DNA. This CDR3 has 14 residues. Germline V gene sequence: CDR1 KGHTA, CDR2 FQNQQP. CDR3 residues: CSSSQITANERLFF. The part of the CDR3 DNA that was read is TGCTCCAGCAGTCAAATAACAGCGAACGAAAGATTATTT.

A note on this clone: All gene names here are mouse names. The CDR3 goes on 1 residue after the read ends, and that part is filled in from the germline J gene. The chain uses TRBV3 and TRBJ2-7, with 9 bases lining up with TRBD2. The germline CDR1 and CDR2 sequences are SNHLY and FYNGKV (reference sequence). V shed 5 bases, J shed 1 base, and the junction held 3 bases outside the gene matches. The length of the CDR3 is 14 residues. CDR3 loop: CASSPTGGSYEQYF. CDR3 DNA, as far as it was read: TGTGCCAGCAGCCCCACTGGGGGGTCCTATGAACAGTAC.

About this clone: Genes here carry mouse names. The CDR3 end lies 1 residue beyond the end of the read and is filled in from the germline J gene. The chain joins TRBV1 to TRBJ2-5, with D unclear. Per germline, CDR1 NSQYPW and CDR2 LRSPGD (reference sequence). Trimming left V 4 bases short and J 2 bases short, with 1 base between. The CDR3 sequence is 11 residues long. This chain's CDR3 is CTCSGQDTQYF. The part of the CDR3 DNA that was read is TGCACCTGCAGTGGCCAAGACACCCAGTAC.